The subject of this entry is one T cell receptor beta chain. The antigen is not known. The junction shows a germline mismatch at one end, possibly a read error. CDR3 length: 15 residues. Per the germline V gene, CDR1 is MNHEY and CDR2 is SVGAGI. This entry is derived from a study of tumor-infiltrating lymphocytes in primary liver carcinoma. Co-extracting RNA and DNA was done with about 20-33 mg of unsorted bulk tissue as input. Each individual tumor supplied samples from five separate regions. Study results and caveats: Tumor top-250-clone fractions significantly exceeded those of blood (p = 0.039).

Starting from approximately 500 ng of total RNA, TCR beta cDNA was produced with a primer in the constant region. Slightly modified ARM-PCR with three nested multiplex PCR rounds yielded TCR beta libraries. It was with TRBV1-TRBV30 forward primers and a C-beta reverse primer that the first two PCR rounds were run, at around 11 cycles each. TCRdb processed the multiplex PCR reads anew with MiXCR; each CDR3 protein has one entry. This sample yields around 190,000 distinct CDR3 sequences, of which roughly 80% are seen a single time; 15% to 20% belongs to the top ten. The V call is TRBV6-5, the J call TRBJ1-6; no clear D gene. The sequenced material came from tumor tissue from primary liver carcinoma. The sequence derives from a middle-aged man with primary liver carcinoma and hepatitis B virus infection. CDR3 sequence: CTSSYSIQAHSPLHF. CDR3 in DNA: TGTACCAGCAGTTACTCAATCCAGGCTCATTCACCCCTCCACTTT.